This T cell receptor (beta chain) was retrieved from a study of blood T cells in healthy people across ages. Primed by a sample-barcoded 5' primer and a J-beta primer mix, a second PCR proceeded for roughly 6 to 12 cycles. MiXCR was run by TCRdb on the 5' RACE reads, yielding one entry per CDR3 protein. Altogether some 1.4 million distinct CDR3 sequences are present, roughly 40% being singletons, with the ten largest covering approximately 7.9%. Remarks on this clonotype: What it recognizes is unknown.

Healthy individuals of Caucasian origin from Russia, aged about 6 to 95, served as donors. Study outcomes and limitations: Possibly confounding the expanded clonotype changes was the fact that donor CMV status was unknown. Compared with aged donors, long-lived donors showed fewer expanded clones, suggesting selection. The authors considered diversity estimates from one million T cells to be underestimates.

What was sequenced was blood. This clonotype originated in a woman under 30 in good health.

The CDR3 is CANTSGTGWFGYTF. CDR3 coding DNA: TGTGCCAACACCTCCGGGACAGGGTGGTTTGGCTACACCTTC. The chain carries TRBV28 and TRBJ1-2; TRBD1 matches 9 bases. The germline gives CDR1 MDHEN, CDR2 SYDVKM. J was trimmed by 7 bases and V by 10 bases; bases with no gene match: 13. The CDR3 has 14 amino acids.